Shown below are 8 T cell receptor beta chains from a single sample sequenced in a study of blood T cell repertoires in COVID-19. Using immunoSEQ multiplex PCR, the repertoire was profiled, and TCRdb retains in-frame clones only, with some absent. This sample yields around 180,000 clones, of which roughly 81% are seen a single time; approximately 10% belongs to the top ten. The sample taken for sequencing was peripheral blood. The receptors were sampled from a woman older than 75 with COVID-19, enrolled during active disease.

The CDR3 here is CASSPGQGLNEKLFF. CDR3 nucleotides: TGCGCCAGCAGCCCTGGACAGGGCCTAAATGAAAAACTGTTTTTT. The chain carries TRBV5-1 and TRBJ1-4; TRBD1 agrees at 8 bases. Germline values: CDR1 SGHRS, CDR2 YFSETQ. The CDR3 is 15 amino acids. With 4 bases clipped from V and 5 bases from J, the junction kept 7 bases outside the gene matches. Supplemented by reference TRBV5-1 and TRBJ1-4, the full variable domain reads KAGVTQTPRYLIKTRGQQVTLSCSPISGHRSVSWYQQTPGQGLQFLFEYFSETQRNKGNFPGRFSGRQFSNSRSEMNVSTLELGDSALYLCASSPGQGLNEKLFFGSGTQLSVL.

The chain uses TRBV28 and TRBJ2-1; maybe TRBD1 (6 bases). Germline V gene sequence: CDR1 MDHEN, CDR2 SYDVKM. The V end lost 2 bases, the J end lost 5 bases, and 10 bases lay between the germline ends. There are 14 residues in the CDR3. DNA of the CDR3: TGTGCCAGCAGTTTAGCGGACAGTAACAATGAGCAGTTCTTC. Amino acid sequence: CASSLADSNNEQFF.

This chain uses TRBV7-2 with TRBJ1-4, with TRBD1 matching over 9 bases. The CDR3 contains 16 residues. Trimming removed 1 base from V and 5 bases from J; junction bases left unmatched: 5. CDR1 is SGHTA and CDR2 is FQGNSA in the germline V gene. CDR3 nucleotide sequence: TGTGCCAGCAGCTTAGTCGCGGACAGGGGAAATGAAAAACTGTTTTTT. Translating it yields CASSLVADRGNEKLFF.

This clone appeared once. This chain uses TRBV7-9 with TRBJ1-2, with D hard to call. The ends were cut back, 1 base at V and 7 bases at J, with 7 bases in the middle. The CDR3 consists of 12 residues. Germline V gene data show CDR1 as SEHNR and CDR2 as FQNEAQ (reference sequence). The CDR3 protein is CASSLDSSGYTF. The CDR3 nucleotides read TGTGCCAGCAGCTTAGACAGTAGTGGCTACACCTTC.

This chain uses TRBV5-1 with TRBJ1-3; TRBD1 is a possible D gene (6 bases). CDR1 SGHRS and CDR2 YFSETQ come from the germline V gene. Deletions cut 0 bases from V and 2 bases from J, with 6 bases between. CDR3 length: 14 amino acids. Written as DNA, the CDR3 is TGCGCCAGCAGCTTGGCAGGGGCTGGAAACACCATATATTTT. Its translation is CASSLAGAGNTIYF.

The J gene is TRBJ1-5, the V gene TRBV7-8; the D gene is possibly TRBD1 (6 bases). This CDR3 comprises 14 residues. The V end lost 3 bases, the J end lost 6 bases, and 12 bases lay between the germline ends. Germline-derived CDR1 and CDR2 are SGHVS and FQNEAQ. CDR3 amino acids: CASSFDRNIQPQHF. For the CDR3, the DNA is TGTGCCAGCAGCTTCGACAGGAATATTCAGCCCCAGCATTTT.

The genes are TRBV5-1 and TRBJ2-2; a weak D match, TRBD2 (6 bases). The V and J ends lost 1 base and 3 bases respectively, with 13 bases between them. Germline CDR1 and CDR2: SGHRS and YFSETQ. The CDR3 covers 16 residues. CDR3 nucleotide sequence: TGCGCCAGCAGCTTGTTCGGGAGATCGGACACCGGGGAGCTGTTTTTT. Encoded protein: CASSLFGRSDTGELFF. Full variable domain (missing parts from reference TRBV5-1 and TRBJ2-2): KAGVTQTPRYLIKTRGQQVTLSCSPISGHRSVSWYQQTPGQGLQFLFEYFSETQRNKGNFPGRFSGRQFSNSRSEMNVSTLELGDSALYLCASSLFGRSDTGELFFGEGSRLTVL.

The chain links TRBV5-1 to TRBJ2-3, with 10 bases identical to TRBD2. Unmatched junction bases numbered 12, after V lost 3 bases and J lost 5 bases. In germline, CDR1 is SGHRS, CDR2 YFSETQ. CDR3 size: 17 residues. The CDR3 here is CASSSREGAGGRDTQYF. The CDR3 DNA reads TGCGCCAGCAGCTCCCGGGAGGGAGCGGGAGGGAGAGATACGCAGTATTTT.